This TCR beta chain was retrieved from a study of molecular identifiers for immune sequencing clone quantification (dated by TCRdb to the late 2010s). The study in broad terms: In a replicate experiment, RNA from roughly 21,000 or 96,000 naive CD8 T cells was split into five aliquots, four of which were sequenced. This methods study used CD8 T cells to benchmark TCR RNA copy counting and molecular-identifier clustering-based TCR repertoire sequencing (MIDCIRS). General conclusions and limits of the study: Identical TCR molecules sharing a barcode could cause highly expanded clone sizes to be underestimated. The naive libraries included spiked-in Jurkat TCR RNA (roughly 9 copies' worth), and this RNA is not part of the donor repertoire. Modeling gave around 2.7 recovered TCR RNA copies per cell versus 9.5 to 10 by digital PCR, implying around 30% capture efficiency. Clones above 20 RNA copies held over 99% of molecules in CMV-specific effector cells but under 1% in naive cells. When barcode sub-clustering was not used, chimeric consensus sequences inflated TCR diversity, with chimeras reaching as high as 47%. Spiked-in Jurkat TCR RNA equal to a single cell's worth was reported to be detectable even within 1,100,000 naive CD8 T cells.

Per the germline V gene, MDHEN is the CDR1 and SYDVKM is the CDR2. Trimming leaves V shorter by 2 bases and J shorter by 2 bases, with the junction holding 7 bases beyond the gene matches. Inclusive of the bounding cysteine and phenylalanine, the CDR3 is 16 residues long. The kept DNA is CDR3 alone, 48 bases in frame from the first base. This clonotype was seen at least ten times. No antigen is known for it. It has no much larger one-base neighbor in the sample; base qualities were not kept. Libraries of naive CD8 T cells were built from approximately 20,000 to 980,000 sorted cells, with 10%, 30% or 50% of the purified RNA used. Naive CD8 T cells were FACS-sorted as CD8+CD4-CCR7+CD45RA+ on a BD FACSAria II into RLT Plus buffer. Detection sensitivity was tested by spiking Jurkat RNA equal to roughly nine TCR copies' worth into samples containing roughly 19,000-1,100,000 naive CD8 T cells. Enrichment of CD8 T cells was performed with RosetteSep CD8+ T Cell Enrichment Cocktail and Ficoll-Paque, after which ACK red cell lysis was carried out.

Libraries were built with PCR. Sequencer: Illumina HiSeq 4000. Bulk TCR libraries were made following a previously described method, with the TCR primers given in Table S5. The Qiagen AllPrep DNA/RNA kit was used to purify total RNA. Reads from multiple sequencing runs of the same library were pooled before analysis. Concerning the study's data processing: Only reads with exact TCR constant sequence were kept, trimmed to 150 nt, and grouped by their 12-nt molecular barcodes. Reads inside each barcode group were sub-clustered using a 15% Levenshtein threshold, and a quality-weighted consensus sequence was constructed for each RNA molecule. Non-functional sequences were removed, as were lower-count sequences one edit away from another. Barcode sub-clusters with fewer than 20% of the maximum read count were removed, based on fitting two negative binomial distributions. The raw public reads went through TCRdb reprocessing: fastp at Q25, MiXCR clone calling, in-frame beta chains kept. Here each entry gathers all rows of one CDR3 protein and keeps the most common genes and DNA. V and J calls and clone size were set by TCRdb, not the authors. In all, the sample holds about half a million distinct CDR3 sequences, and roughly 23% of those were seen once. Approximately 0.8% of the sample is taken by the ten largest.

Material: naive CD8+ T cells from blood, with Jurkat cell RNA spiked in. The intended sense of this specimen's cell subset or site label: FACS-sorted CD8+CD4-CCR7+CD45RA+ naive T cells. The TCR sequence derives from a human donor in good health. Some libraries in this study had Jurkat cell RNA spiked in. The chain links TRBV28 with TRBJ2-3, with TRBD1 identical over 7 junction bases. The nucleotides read TGTGCCAGCAGTTTAAACGCAGGGGGTTCCACAGATACGCAGTATTTT. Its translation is CASSLNAGGSTDTQYF.